This entry lists 4 T cell receptor beta chains sequenced from one sample in a study of CD8+ T cells in alopecia areata. Once RNA had been extracted, it was reverse transcribed into cDNA to act as the sequencing template. Libraries were prepared by immunoSEQ multiplex PCR; TCRdb keeps only in-frame clonotypes and omits some of them. In the table there are around 160,000 clones, more than 75% of which are singletons. The sample consisted of CD8+ T cells sorted from blood, taken at week 0. These receptors originate from a human donor with alopecia areata.

The chain has TRBV28 and TRBJ2-7; D is undetermined. V was shortened by 6 bases and J by 6 bases, with 21 bases between the two germline ends. Germline CDR1 and CDR2: MDHEN and SYDVKM. CDR3 size: 15 residues. The chain's CDR3 is CASSPIVSGSAEQYF. In DNA, the CDR3 is TGTGCCAGCAGCCCCATTGTCTCCGGGTCCGCCGAGCAGTACTTC.

The chain's CDR3 is CASSSRGATYEQYF. The CDR3 coding sequence is TGTGCCAGCAGTTCTAGAGGGGCAACCTACGAGCAGTACTTC. The chain has TRBV28 and TRBJ2-7, with D perhaps assigned TRBD1 or TRBD2 (5 bases each). The germline V gene has CDR1 MDHEN and CDR2 SYDVKM. The CDR3 has 14 residues. Trimming removed 4 bases from V and 2 bases from J, with 12 bases in between.

V is TRBV27 and J is TRBJ2-7, with 10 bases aligning to TRBD1. After removal of 5 bases from V and 5 bases from J, the junction contained 6 bases not matched to a gene. The CDR3 is 14 residues long. Germline CDR1 reads MNHEY; CDR2 reads SMNVEV (reference sequence). The CDR3 bases are TGTGCCAGCAGTACCCGGGACAGGGGCCACGAGCAGTACTTC. The encoded protein is CASSTRDRGHEQYF.

The rearrangement joins TRBV18 to TRBJ2-1, with TRBD2 identical over 9 bases. Germline V gene lookup returns CDR1 KGHSH and CDR2 LQKENI. The J segment lost 0 bases and the V segment lost 4 bases, leaving 13 bases of the junction unmatched. This CDR3 has 19 residues. The CDR3 spells CASSLLGLARVSSYNEQFF. The CDR3 DNA sequence: TGTGCCAGCTCACTCCTCGGACTAGCGCGCGTAAGCTCCTACAATGAGCAGTTCTTC.